This T cell receptor (beta chain) was profiled in a study of blood T cell repertoires in COVID-19 (dated by TCRdb to 2020 to 2022). Some background on the complete study: Samples from collaborators originated in the United States, Italy and Spain and spanned both the acute and convalescent phases of COVID-19. The material from the prospective study consisted of cDNA or gDNA derived from T cells, B-cell-depleted T cells, or PBMCs. The dataset comprised deeply sampled blood TCRbeta repertoires from subjects exposed to, actively infected with, or recovered from COVID-19. The repertoires were released in a freely available public database meant as a resource for research on the immune response to SARS-CoV-2. The samples were drawn from two sources: the first 160 participants of the ongoing ImmuneRACE study, and 950 to 1,500 subjects contributed by 6 global collaborators. The sample metadata nearly always contained a de-identified subject ID, COVID-19 status, age in years and sex. Where available, HLA class I and class II types were taken from metadata supplied by the sample provider and were not determined by assay-based typing.

In the germline V gene, CDR1 corresponds to MNHEY and CDR2 to SVGAGI. From the cysteine through the phenylalanine, the CDR3 covers 14 amino acids. Only the CDR3 part of the read is kept: 42 bases, read in frame from the first base. Trimming takes 7 bases off V and 7 bases off J; junction bases not matched to a gene: 10. Comments on this clone: It has no known antigen specificity. Base qualities are not at hand, and no much larger clone is one base apart.

Whole blood was collected in K2EDTA tubes by collaborating institutions according to the institutions' own protocols. For TCRbeta analysis, collaborators shipped samples in one of three forms: frozen whole blood, isolated PBMCs, or DNA extracted from either of those sample types. Overall results and qualifications from the work: How much clinical and demographic metadata was included differed by source and by participant, and the metadata was provided uncurated.

TCRbeta CDR3 regions were amplified from genomic DNA by means of the immunoSEQ Assay, a bias-controlled multiplex PCR. On the authors' methods: The number of nucleated cells in each sample was estimated by amplification of reference gene primers within the assay. To quantify the absolute abundance of each unique TCRbeta CDR3 rearrangement, sequence reads were collapsed and filtered. Productive Simpson clonality was computed per sample as the square root of Simpson's diversity index over productive rearrangements. The table comes from immuneACCESS by way of TCRdb, which keeps in-frame sequences with V and J called. Part of the clones is missing from these tables; in studies checked, under half for an unresolved V gene and the rest for unknown reasons. D and trimming come from the DNA, and the V and J calls and clone size come from that table. Within this sample are about 200,000 clones, with 65% to 90% of them counted one time only. The ten largest clones take up around 5.1% of the sample.

Sequencing input: peripheral blood. This sequence was found in a human donor in a cohort sampled during active COVID-19. The V and J genes are TRBV6-5 and TRBJ2-7, with TRBD1 matching 10 junction bases. CDR3 loop: CASKTRGQGTEQYF. The base sequence is TGTGCCAGCAAGACCCGGGGACAGGGGACAGAGCAGTACTTC.